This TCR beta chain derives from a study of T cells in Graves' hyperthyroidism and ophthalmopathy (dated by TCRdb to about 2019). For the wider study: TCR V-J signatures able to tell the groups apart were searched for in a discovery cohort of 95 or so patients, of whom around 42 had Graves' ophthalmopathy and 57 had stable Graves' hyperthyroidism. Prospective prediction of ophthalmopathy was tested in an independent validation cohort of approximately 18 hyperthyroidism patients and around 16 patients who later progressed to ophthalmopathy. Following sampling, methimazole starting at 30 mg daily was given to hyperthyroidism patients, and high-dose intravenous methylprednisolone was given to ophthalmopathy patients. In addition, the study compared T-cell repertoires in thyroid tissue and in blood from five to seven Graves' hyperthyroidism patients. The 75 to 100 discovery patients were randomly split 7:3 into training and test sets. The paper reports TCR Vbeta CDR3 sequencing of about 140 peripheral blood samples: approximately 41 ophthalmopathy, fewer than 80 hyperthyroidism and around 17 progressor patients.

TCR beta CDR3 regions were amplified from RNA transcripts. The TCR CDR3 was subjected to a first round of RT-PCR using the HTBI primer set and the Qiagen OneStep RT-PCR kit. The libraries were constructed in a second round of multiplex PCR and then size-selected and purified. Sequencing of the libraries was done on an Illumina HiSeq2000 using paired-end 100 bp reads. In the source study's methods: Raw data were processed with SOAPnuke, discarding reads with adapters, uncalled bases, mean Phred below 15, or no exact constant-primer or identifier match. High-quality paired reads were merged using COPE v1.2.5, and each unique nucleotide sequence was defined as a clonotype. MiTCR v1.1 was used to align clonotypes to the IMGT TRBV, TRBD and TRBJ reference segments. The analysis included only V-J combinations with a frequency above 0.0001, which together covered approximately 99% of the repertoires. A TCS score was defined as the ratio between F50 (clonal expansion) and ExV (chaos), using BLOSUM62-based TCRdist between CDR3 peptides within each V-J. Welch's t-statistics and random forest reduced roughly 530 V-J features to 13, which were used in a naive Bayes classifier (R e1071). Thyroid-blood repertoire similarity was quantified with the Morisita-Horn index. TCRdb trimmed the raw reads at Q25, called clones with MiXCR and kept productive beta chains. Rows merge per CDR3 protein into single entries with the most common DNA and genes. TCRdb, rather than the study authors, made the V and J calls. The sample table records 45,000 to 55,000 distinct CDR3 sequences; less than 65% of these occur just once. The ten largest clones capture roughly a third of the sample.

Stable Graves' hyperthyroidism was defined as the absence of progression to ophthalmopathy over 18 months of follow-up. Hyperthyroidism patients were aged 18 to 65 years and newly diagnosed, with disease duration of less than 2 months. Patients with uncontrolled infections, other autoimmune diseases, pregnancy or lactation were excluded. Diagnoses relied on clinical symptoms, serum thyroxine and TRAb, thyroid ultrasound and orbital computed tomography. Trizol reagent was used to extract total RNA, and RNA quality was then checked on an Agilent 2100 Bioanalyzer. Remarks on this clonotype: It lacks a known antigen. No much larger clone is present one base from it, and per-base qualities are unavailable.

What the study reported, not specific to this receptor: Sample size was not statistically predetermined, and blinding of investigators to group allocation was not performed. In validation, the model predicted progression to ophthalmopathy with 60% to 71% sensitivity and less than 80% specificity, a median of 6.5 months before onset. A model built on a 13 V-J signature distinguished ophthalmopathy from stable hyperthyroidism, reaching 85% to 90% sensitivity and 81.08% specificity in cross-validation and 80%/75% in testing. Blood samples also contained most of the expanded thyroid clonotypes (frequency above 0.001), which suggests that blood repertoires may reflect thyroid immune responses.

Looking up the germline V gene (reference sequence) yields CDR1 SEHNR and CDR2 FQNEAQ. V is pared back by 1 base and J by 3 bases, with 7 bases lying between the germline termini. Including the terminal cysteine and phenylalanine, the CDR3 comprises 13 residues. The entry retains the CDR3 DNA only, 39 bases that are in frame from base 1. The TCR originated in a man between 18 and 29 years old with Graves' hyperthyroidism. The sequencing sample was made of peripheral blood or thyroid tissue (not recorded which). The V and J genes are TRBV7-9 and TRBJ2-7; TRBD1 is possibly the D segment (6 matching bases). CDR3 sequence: CASSLGGLYEQYF. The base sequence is TGTGCCAGCAGCTTAGGGGGGCTCTACGAGCAGTACTTC.